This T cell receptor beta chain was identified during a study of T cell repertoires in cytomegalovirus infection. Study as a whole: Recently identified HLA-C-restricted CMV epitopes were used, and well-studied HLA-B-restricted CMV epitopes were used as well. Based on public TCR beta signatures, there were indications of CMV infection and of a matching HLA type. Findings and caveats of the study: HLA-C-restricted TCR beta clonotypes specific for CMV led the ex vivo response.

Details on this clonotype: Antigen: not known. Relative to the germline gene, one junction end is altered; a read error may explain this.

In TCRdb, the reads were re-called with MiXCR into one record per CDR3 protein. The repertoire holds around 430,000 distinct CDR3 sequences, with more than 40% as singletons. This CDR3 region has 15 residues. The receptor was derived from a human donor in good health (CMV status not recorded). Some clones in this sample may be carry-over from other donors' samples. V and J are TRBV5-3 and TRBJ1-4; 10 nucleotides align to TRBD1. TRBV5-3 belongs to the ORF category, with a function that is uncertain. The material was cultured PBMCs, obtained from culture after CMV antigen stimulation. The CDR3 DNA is TGTGCCAGCAGCTCCCGGACAGGGGGGATTGAAAAACTGTTTTTT. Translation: CASSSRTGGIEKLFF.